There are a few counts of the clone carrying this TCR beta chain. Its antigen is not known. Constant-segment-primed 5'RACE gave TCR alpha and TCR beta cDNA libraries with sample barcodes and UMIs. One entry per CDR3 protein, called by TCRdb with MiXCR from the 5' RACE reads. The data contain around 410,000 distinct CDR3 sequences, about 22% of them singletons. The data were taken from a study of T-cell memory formation after mild COVID-19. Study details: The TCR clusters were mostly specific to one donor.

The study, taken as a whole, reports: Some responding clones appeared in pre-infection memory, suggesting cross-reactive memory joined. Contracting CD8+ clones were enriched in EMRA, CD4+ mainly in CM and EM.

The V gene's germline CDR1 is SGHDT and CDR2 YYEEEE. Trimming left V 0 bases short and J 1 base short, with 10 bases between. The CDR3 is made up of 16 amino acids. Sequencing was performed on PBMCs or a T cell subset sorted from them (not recorded which). The receptor comes from an adult woman who had mild COVID-19 (a few samples of this study predate the infection). Cell type and time point are not known. The chain carries TRBV5-6 and TRBJ2-2; D is unclear. CDR3 residues: CASSLDVGLNTGELFF. CDR3 DNA: TGTGCCAGCAGCTTGGATGTAGGGCTGAACACCGGGGAGCTGTTTTTT.